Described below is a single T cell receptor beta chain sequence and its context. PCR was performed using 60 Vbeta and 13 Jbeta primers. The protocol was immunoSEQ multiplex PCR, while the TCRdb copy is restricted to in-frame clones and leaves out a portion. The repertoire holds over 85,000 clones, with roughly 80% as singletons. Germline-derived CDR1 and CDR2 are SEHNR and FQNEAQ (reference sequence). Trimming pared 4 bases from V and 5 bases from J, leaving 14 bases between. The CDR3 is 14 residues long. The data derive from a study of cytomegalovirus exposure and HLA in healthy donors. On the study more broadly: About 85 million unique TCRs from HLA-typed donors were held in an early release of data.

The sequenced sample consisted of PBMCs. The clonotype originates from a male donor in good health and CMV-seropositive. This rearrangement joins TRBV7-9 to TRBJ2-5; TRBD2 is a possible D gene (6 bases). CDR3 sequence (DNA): TGTGCCAGCAGCTCGGGACTGACTAGGGAGACCCAGTACTTC. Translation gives CASSSGLTRETQYF.